The 31 T cell receptor beta chains given below trace back to one sample, sequenced in a study of blood T cells in healthy people across ages. A sample-barcoded 5' primer and a J-beta primer mix were used in a second PCR of roughly 7 to 11 cycles. TCRdb re-derived calls from the 5' RACE reads in MiXCR, one entry per CDR3 protein. This sample yields more than 1,000,000 distinct CDR3 sequences, of which roughly 24% are seen a single time; 0.65% to 0.75% belongs to the top ten. The same data also contributed to another study, on T cells of mothers and their children.

Sequences were obtained from blood. The receptor set was obtained from a girl aged 2 to 10 in good health.

This clonotype was counted between two and nine times. An end of the junction differs from the germline gene, which may be a read error. This rearrangement joins TRBV7-2 to TRBJ2-7; D may be TRBD2 (5 bases). CDR1 is SGHTA and CDR2 is FQGNSA in the germline V gene. This CDR3 region has 14 residues. CDR3 residues: CAGSLGLGKYEQYF. CDR3 coding DNA: TGTGCCGGCAGCTTAGGACTGGGAAAATACGAGCAGTACTTC.

The chain recombines TRBV20-1 with TRBJ2-7; D is undetermined. The DNA end favors TRBJ2-1, so the J call may be wrong. The CDR3 runs to 12 residues. Germline CDR1 reads DFQATT; CDR2 reads SNEGSKA (reference sequence). CDR3 coding DNA: TGCAGTGCTACTAGTGTTTACAATGAGCAGTTCTTC. Protein product: CSATSVYNEQFF.

Comments on this clonotype: Sequence at one end of the junction differs from germline and may be a read error. The rearrangement joins TRBV20-1 to TRBJ2-4; 9 bases map to TRBD1. Germline CDR1 is DFQATT and CDR2 is SNEGSKA (reference sequence). CDR3 size: 13 residues. The CDR3 here is CSARGTGKDIQYF. The CDR3 region has the DNA TGCAGTGCCAGAGGGACAGGGAAAGACATTCAGTACTTC.

The chain has TRBV3-1 and TRBJ1-4, with TRBD1 matching 7 bases. V was clipped by 1 base and J by 8 bases; unmatched bases: 7. The length of the CDR3 is 15 residues. The germline CDR1 and CDR2 sequences are LGHDT and YNNKEL (reference sequence). In DNA, the CDR3 is TGTGCCAGCAGCCAAGGCGACAGGGAGGGGGAAAAACTGTTTTTT. It codes for CASSQGDREGEKLFF.

This clonotype was observed once. The rearrangement links TRBV2 to TRBJ1-5; D is undetermined. Germline lookup yields CDR1 SNHLY and CDR2 FYNNEI. CDR3 length equals 13 residues. Between the trimmed V and J ends, which lost 6 bases and 3 bases, there was a span of 9 bases. CDR3 loop: CASRGSFNQPQHF. The DNA of the CDR3 is TGTGCCAGCAGGGGCAGCTTCAATCAGCCCCAGCATTTT.

This clonotype was picked up a small number of times. This sequence joins TRBV5-1 and TRBJ2-5; 8 nucleotides match TRBD2. The J call is uncertain, as TRBJ2-1 better fits the DNA end. Germline V gene data show CDR1 as SGHRS and CDR2 as YFSETQ. This CDR3 comprises 15 residues. The CDR3 loop reads CASSGGAGVGNEQFF. The CDR3 DNA is TGCGCCAGCAGCGGGGGAGCGGGAGTGGGCAATGAGCAGTTCTTC.

The genes are TRBV10-3 and TRBJ2-7; D remains ambiguous. V lost 2 bases, J lost 10 bases, and 9 bases lay in between. The CDR3 covers 11 residues. Per the germline V gene, CDR1 is ENHRY and CDR2 is SYGVKD. Here the CDR3 DNA reads TGTGCCATCAGTGAGCGCCTCGAACAGTACTTC. Translation: CAISERLEQYF.

This clonotype has just a few counts. The rearrangement joins TRBV9 to TRBJ2-3; possibly TRBD1 or TRBD2 for D (5 bases each). The CDR3 consists of 16 residues. V lost 4 bases and J lost 2, with 17 bases in between. Per the germline V gene, CDR1 is SGDLS and CDR2 is YYNGEE. DNA of the CDR3: TGTGCCAGCAGCCCCTCCGGGACCCGGCTCACAGATACGCAGTATTTT. Translated, it gives CASSPSGTRLTDTQYF.

DNA of the CDR3: TGCAGCGTTAGCCAGGGGTCCTACGAGCAGTACTTC. It translates to CSVSQGSYEQYF. This chain connects TRBV29-1 to TRBJ2-7; D might be TRBD1 (6 bases). CDR3 length: 12 residues. Germline V gene data show CDR1 as SQVTM and CDR2 as ANQGSEA. V was shortened by 5 bases and J by 1 base, with 9 bases between the two germline ends.

This chain joins TRBV27 and TRBJ1-4; D may be TRBD1 (6 bases). The CDR3 has 16 residues. The V gene lost 5 bases and the J gene lost 0 bases, with 13 bases spanning the gap. The germline V gene has CDR1 MNHEY and CDR2 SMNVEV (reference sequence). The CDR3 reads CASSLTGTATNEKLFF. CDR3 bases: TGTGCCAGCAGTCTAACAGGGACTGCAACTAATGAAAAACTGTTTTTT.

This clonotype was picked up many times. The chain carries TRBV29-1 and TRBJ2-7, with D perhaps matching TRBD1 (6 bases). Germline CDR1 and CDR2: SQVTM and ANQGSEA. Trimming removed 6 bases from V and 3 bases from J, with 15 bases in between. The CDR3 covers 13 residues. CDR3 sequence (DNA): TGCAGCGTCCGGGACACCCTTAGCTACGAGCAGTACTTC. It yields the protein CSVRDTLSYEQYF.

The chain is built from TRBV28 and TRBJ2-7; the match to TRBD2 covers 9 bases. V was clipped by 4 bases and J by 3 bases; unmatched bases: 13. Germline V gene data show CDR1 as MDHEN and CDR2 as SYDVKM. This CDR3 is 17 amino acids long. The CDR3 protein is CASSWASSGTLNYEQYF. The CDR3 DNA follows: TGTGCCAGCAGTTGGGCCTCTAGCGGGACGCTCAACTACGAGCAGTACTTC.

The table lists this clonotype with a few counts. The chain couples TRBV7-9 to TRBJ1-4; D is ambiguous. The CDR3 is 15 amino acids. The V gene's germline CDR1 is SEHNR and CDR2 FQNEAQ (reference sequence). Trimming left V 5 bases short and J 4 bases short, with 14 bases between. The CDR3 nucleotides read TGTGCCAGCAGCCTACGGACGGATTTTAATGAAAAACTGTTTTTT. This translates into CASSLRTDFNEKLFF.

The V call is TRBV12-3 or TRBV12-4, the J call TRBJ1-4, with D hard to call. Trimming removed 3 bases at V and 8 bases at J, with 7 bases between. The CDR3 loop spans 12 amino acids. CDR3: CASSLKSEKLFF. The CDR3 coding sequence is TGTGCCAGCAGTTTGAAAAGCGAAAAACTGTTTTTT.

The table lists this clonotype with a few counts. This sequence joins TRBV18 and TRBJ2-5; 8 nucleotides align to TRBD1. The last part of the DNA fits TRBJ2-7 better; the J call may be wrong. The germline V gene has CDR1 KGHSH and CDR2 LQKENI. This CDR3 spans 13 amino acids. CDR3 DNA: TGTGCCAGCTCATGGACAGGGCTGTACGAGCAGTACTTC. This codes for CASSWTGLYEQYF.

V and J are TRBV19 and TRBJ1-4; 7 nucleotides agree with TRBD1. CDR1 and CDR2 from the germline V gene are LNHDA and SQIVND (reference sequence). V shed 5 bases, J shed 0 bases, and the junction held 6 bases outside the gene matches. This CDR3 is built from 16 residues. The CDR3 DNA reads as TGTGCCAGTAGTGCGAACAGGGGATCAACTAATGAAAAACTGTTTTTT. Translated, it gives CASSANRGSTNEKLFF.

The chain uses TRBV7-8 and TRBJ2-1; maybe TRBD2 (5 bases). The assigned J gene may be wrong: the sequence end matches TRBJ2-5 better. The CDR3 covers 14 residues. CDR1 SGHVS and CDR2 FQNEAQ come from the germline V gene. The CDR3, as DNA: TGTGCCAGCAAATTCAATAGCGTCCGTGAAACCCAGTACTTC. This gives the protein CASKFNSVRETQYF.

This chain uses TRBV7-2 with TRBJ2-6; no definite D call. Germline-derived CDR1 and CDR2 are SGHTA and FQGNSA. CDR3 size: 16 residues. With 2 bases removed from V and 0 bases from J, the gap between germline ends came to 8 bases. The CDR3 protein is CASSLFGISGANVLTF. CDR3 nucleotides: TGTGCCAGCAGCTTATTCGGCATCTCTGGGGCCAACGTCCTGACTTTC.

This clonotype was recorded at least ten times. The genes are TRBV12-3 or TRBV12-4 and TRBJ2-7; D ambiguous. V gave up 3 bases and J gave up 5 bases, with 5 bases separating them. The CDR3 sequence is 11 residues long. The CDR3 DNA follows: TGTGCCAGCAGTTTGATCGACGAGCAGTACTTC. Its translation: CASSLIDEQYF.

The sample holds a few counts of this clonotype. The chain couples TRBV21-1 to TRBJ2-7; no DNA check was done on the table's D call, TRBD2. TRBV21-1 is annotated as a pseudogene. The CDR3 extends over 19 amino acids. The chain's CDR3 is CASSRLPGTSGAPVSQQYF. CDR3 bases: TGTGCCAGCAGCAGACTCCCCGGGACTAGCGGCGCTCCGGTCTCTCAGCAGTACTTC.

The chain joins TRBV6-5 to TRBJ2-5, with D unclear. Germline V lookup: CDR1 MNHEY, CDR2 SVGAGI. The germline V and J ends were trimmed by 7 bases and 5 bases, with 14 bases remaining between them. This CDR3 has 13 amino acids. CDR3 nucleotides: TGTGCCAGCAAGCGAAGGACCCGGGAGACCCAGTACTTC. Translated: CASKRRTRETQYF.

To note about this clonotype: Being one base from a much bigger clone, this may be a read error. DNA of the CDR3: TGTGCCAACAGTGACTGGACTAGCGGATCCTACAATGAGCAGTTCTTC. This codes for CANSDWTSGSYNEQFF. The rearrangement joins TRBV6-4 to TRBJ2-1; 10 positions agree with TRBD2. Germline V gene lookup returns CDR1 MRHNA and CDR2 SNTAGT. This CDR3 has 16 amino acids.

For the CDR3, the DNA is TGTGCCAGCAGCTTACAGCCTGCAGGACAGGGGAACTATGGCTACACCTTC. Amino acid sequence: CASSLQPAGQGNYGYTF. This sequence joins TRBV7-9 and TRBJ1-2; 9 positions agree with TRBD1. J lost 2 bases, V lost 2 bases, and 9 bases had no gene match. The CDR3 contains 17 residues. Germline V CDR1 and CDR2: SEHNR, FQNEAQ (reference sequence).

The V call is TRBV12-3 or TRBV12-4, the J call TRBJ1-1; no firm D call. This CDR3 spans 11 amino acids. V was clipped by 4 bases and J by 13 bases, with 13 bases between them. CDR3 DNA sequence: TGTGCCAGCAGTTATACATCCGGAATTTTCTTT. Translating gives CASSYTSGIFF.

The table lists this clonotype with a few counts. The chain uses TRBV6-5 and TRBJ2-1; D is unclear. V lost 0 bases and J 0 bases, leaving 9 bases between the germline ends. The CDR3 is made up of 16 amino acids. The V gene's germline CDR1 is MNHEY and CDR2 SVGAGI. CDR3 sequence reads: CASSYSIANSYNEQFF. In DNA form, the CDR3 reads TGTGCCAGCAGTTACTCGATTGCGAACTCCTACAATGAGCAGTTCTTC.

There are a few counts of this clonotype. The rearrangement joins TRBV12-3 or TRBV12-4 to TRBJ1-2; D is perhaps TRBD1 (5 bases). This CDR3 has 13 amino acids. The V end lost 3 bases, the J end lost 8 bases, and 13 bases lay between the germline ends. CDR3 in DNA: TGTGCCAGCAGTTTTGAGCAGGGAAGCGGCTACACCTTC. It codes for CASSFEQGSGYTF.

V and J are TRBV20-1 and TRBJ2-7; a weak D match, TRBD2 (5 bases). This CDR3 has 13 amino acids. V lost 1 base, J lost 2 bases, and 9 bases lay in between. Germline CDR1 DFQATT, CDR2 SNEGSKA (reference sequence). This CDR3 is CSARGTLPYEQYF. CDR3 DNA: TGCAGTGCTAGAGGGACTCTGCCCTACGAGCAGTACTTC.

The chain recombines TRBV11-2 with TRBJ2-1, with D perhaps given as TRBD1 or TRBD2 (6 bases each). The V end lost 0 bases, the J end lost 6 bases, and 18 bases lay between the germline ends. Germline V CDR1 and CDR2: SGHAT, FQNNGV. The CDR3 loop spans 17 amino acids. CDR3 protein: CASSLEGGGGRGNEQFF. Written as DNA, the CDR3 is TGTGCCAGCAGCTTAGAAGGAGGGGGAGGACGAGGCAATGAGCAGTTCTTC.

The V and J genes are TRBV21-1 and TRBJ2-5; the DNA was not compared with TRBD2, the D call given in the table. TRBV21-1 is described as a pseudogene. The CDR3 loop spans 18 amino acids. The CDR3 nucleotides are TGTGCCAGCAGCAACAAATATTTGCGGGAGGGTGAAGGAGAGACCCAGTACTTC. Its translation is CASSNKYLREGEGETQYF.

The chain uses TRBV7-2 and TRBJ2-5; weak D call: TRBD2 (6 bases). The end of the DNA is better explained by TRBJ2-7, so the J call may be wrong. The CDR3 covers 15 residues. CDR1 is SGHTA, CDR2 FQGNSA, per germline. The CDR3 nucleotides are TGTGCCAGCAGCTTACTAGGAGGGGAGGTTGGCGAGCAGTACTTC. Translated: CASSLLGGEVGEQYF.

On this clonotype: A read error may account for a junction end that differs from germline. The chain's CDR3 is CSARDASIRTGEQFF. The CDR3 nucleotides are TGCAGCGCTAGAGATGCCAGCATCCGGACGGGTGAGCAGTTCTTC. This sequence joins TRBV20-1 and TRBJ2-1; D is unresolved. The V gene's germline CDR1 is DFQATT and CDR2 SNEGSKA (reference sequence). This CDR3 is 15 amino acids long.